Listed below are T cell receptor beta chains from one sample, sequenced in a study of CXCR3-negative and CXCR3-positive naive CD8 T cells. Using the 5' RACE reads, TCRdb records one entry per CDR3 protein without DNA. In total, the table holds tens of thousands of distinct CDR3 sequences. The sequencing sample was made of memory CD8+ T cells from blood. These receptors all come from a human donor in good health. Some clones in this sample may be carry-over from other donors' samples. The CDR3 runs from the conserved cysteine through the conserved F or W.

v_call,j_call,cdr3_aa
TRBV7-2,TRBJ2-7,CASSQLTGTGFYEQYF
TRBV15,TRBJ2-7,CATSDRGFTSYEQYF
TRBV7-6,TRBJ1-1,CASSLGTMNTEAFF
TRBV5-1,TRBJ1-1,CASSPPSAGPMNTEAFF
TRBV28,TRBJ2-7,CASSLYRAPTSYEQYF
TRBV6-2/TRBV6-3,TRBJ1-1,CASSARDRGDTEAFF
TRBV4-3,TRBJ2-6,CASSQDRGSGANVLTF
TRBV5-6,TRBJ2-1,CASSLPLAANNEQFF
TRBV7-6,TRBJ2-7,CASSPHPSYEQYF
TRBV6-2/TRBV6-3,TRBJ1-1,CASSYASRGTEAFF
TRBV5-6,TRBJ1-5,CASSLDHSNQPQHF
TRBV9,TRBJ1-5,CASSGGGSNQPQHF
TRBV28,TRBJ2-3,CASISGKVLDTQYF
TRBV29-1,TRBJ2-7,CSAGGFELSSSYEQYF
TRBV7-9,TRBJ2-1,CASSSDIDSYNEQFF
TRBV30,TRBJ2-7,CAWTGAAPTYEQYF